This entry lists 30 T cell receptor beta chains sequenced from one sample in a study of cytomegalovirus exposure and HLA in healthy donors. The primer mix had 60 Vbeta and 13 Jbeta primers. Data came from immunoSEQ multiplex PCR; TCRdb stores just in-frame clones and leaves some out. The sample consists of 160,000 or so clones, almost 80% of them appearing once. The specimen was PBMCs. Source of these receptors: a man aged 25-40 years in good health and CMV-seronegative.

The chain couples TRBV19 to TRBJ2-5; D possibly corresponds to TRBD1 (6 bases). This CDR3 is 15 amino acids long. Germline loops: CDR1 LNHDA, CDR2 SQIVND (reference sequence). V dropped 1 base and J dropped 5 bases, with 14 bases sitting between them. The CDR3 loop is CASSIAPQGSETQYF. In nucleotides, the CDR3 is TGTGCCAGTAGTATAGCTCCCCAGGGGAGCGAGACCCAGTACTTC. Combining the CDR3 with reference TRBV19 and TRBJ2-5 gives the whole variable domain DGGITQSPKYLFRKEGQNVTLSCEQNLNHDAMYWYRQDPGQGLRLIYYSQIVNDFQKGDIAEGYSVSREKKESFPLTVTSAQKNPTAFYLCASSIAPQGSETQYFGPGTRLLVL.

This clone has a single count. The V and J genes are TRBV28 and TRBJ2-1; 7 bases are shared with TRBD2. The CDR3 covers 16 residues. Germline assignment: CDR1 MDHEN and CDR2 SYDVKM. Trimming at V came to 6 bases and at J to 9 bases, leaving 17 bases not matched to a gene. The CDR3, as DNA: TGTGCCAGCAGCCTCTTGACGGGAGGAGGTCGGGGTGAGCAGTTCTTC. As protein: CASSLLTGGGRGEQFF.

V usage is TRBV2 and J usage is TRBJ2-1; D gene uncertain. Trimming removed 5 bases at V and 10 bases at J, with 12 bases between. CDR3 length equals 12 residues. Germline V gene sequence: CDR1 SNHLY, CDR2 FYNNEI. The DNA for the CDR3 is TGTGCCAGCAGTACGGGTCCGCCGGAGCAGTTCTTC. It yields the protein CASSTGPPEQFF.

This chain links TRBV2 with TRBJ1-5, with D possibly being TRBD1 (5 bases). Trimming removed 6 bases at V and 0 bases at J, with 12 bases between. The CDR3 sequence is 15 residues long. CDR1 is SNHLY and CDR2 is FYNNEI in the germline V gene. CDR3 sequence (DNA): TGTGCCAGCAGCTACGACGGACATAGCAATCAGCCCCAGCATTTT. Translation: CASSYDGHSNQPQHF.

The chain carries TRBV2 and TRBJ1-2; 10 nucleotides line up with TRBD1. Germline V gene data show CDR1 as SNHLY and CDR2 as FYNNEI. V dropped 7 bases and J dropped 4; count of bases not matched to a gene: 6. This CDR3 has 14 residues. The CDR3 DNA follows: TGTGCCAGCATTGCGGACAGGGGGGGCTATGGCTACACCTTC. Translation gives CASIADRGGYGYTF.

The rearrangement joins TRBV5-1 to TRBJ2-1; 12 bases map to TRBD2. The germline CDR1 and CDR2 sequences are SGHRS and YFSETQ. This CDR3 is 15 amino acids long. The trim removed 5 bases at V and 9 bases at J, leaving 9 bases unmatched. CDR3 amino acids: CASSPLAGGPGEQFF. In DNA, the CDR3 is TGCGCCAGCAGTCCCCTAGCGGGAGGGCCCGGTGAGCAGTTCTTC. Full variable domain (remainder filled in from reference TRBV5-1 and TRBJ2-1): KAGVTQTPRYLIKTRGQQVTLSCSPISGHRSVSWYQQTPGQGLQFLFEYFSETQRNKGNFPGRFSGRQFSNSRSEMNVSTLELGDSALYLCASSPLAGGPGEQFFGPGTRLTVL.

Of note for this clone: Germline and junction disagree at one end, which may indicate a read error. The chain links TRBV7-7 to TRBJ2-1; TRBD1 aligns across 9 bases. The CDR3 has 14 residues. Germline-derived CDR1 and CDR2 are SSHAT and FNYEAQ (reference sequence). CDR3 sequence (DNA): TGTGCTAGCAGCTTAACGGACAGGGGAAATGAGCAGTTCTTC. This codes for CASSLTDRGNEQFF. Filled out from reference TRBV7-7 and TRBJ2-1, the complete variable domain reads GAGVSQSPRYKVTKRGQDVTLRCDPISSHATLYWYQQALGQGPEFLTYFNYEAQPDKSGLPSDRFSAERPEGSISTLTIQRTEQRDSAMYRCASSLTDRGNEQFFGPGTRLTVL.

V gene TRBV5-1 combines with J gene TRBJ2-3; 7 bases align to TRBD1. The CDR3 spans 13 residues. Germline V gene lookup returns CDR1 SGHRS and CDR2 YFSETQ. The trim removed 7 bases at V and 0 bases at J, leaving 2 bases unmatched. Here the CDR3 reads CASAGGSTDTQYF. In DNA, the CDR3 is TGCGCCAGCGCAGGGGGTAGCACAGATACGCAGTATTTT.

This clone was recorded only once. V usage is TRBV28 and J usage is TRBJ1-1; 7 nucleotides align to TRBD1. With V trimmed by 6 bases and J by 8 bases, 3 bases remained unmatched. The CDR3 has 11 amino acids. Germline-derived CDR1 and CDR2 are MDHEN and SYDVKM. CDR3 sequence reads: CASRSDREAFF. The DNA of the CDR3 is TGTGCCAGCAGATCGGACAGGGAAGCTTTCTTT.

This clone was picked up a small number of times. The CDR3 coding sequence is TGTGCCAGCAGTTTGGGCCTCGGGATCATCGACGAAAAACTGTTTTTT. Residues: CASSLGLGIIDEKLFF. V usage is TRBV27 and J usage is TRBJ1-4; D is uncertain. CDR3 length: 16 residues. Germline CDR1 MNHEY, CDR2 SMNVEV (reference sequence). V shed 3 bases and J shed 8 bases, with 19 bases lying between them.

This clone was counted between two and nine times. Distinct nucleotide sequences in the sample also encode this CDR3. This sequence joins TRBV5-1 and TRBJ1-2; D not certain. The CDR3 is made up of 13 amino acids. Germline V gene data show CDR1 as SGHRS and CDR2 as YFSETQ. The V end was cut by 0 bases, the J end by 1 base, with 4 bases between. Here the CDR3 reads CASSLAGNYGYTF. The CDR3 nucleotides read TGCGCCAGCAGCTTGGCGGGTAACTATGGCTACACCTTC. Drawing the rest from reference TRBV5-1 and TRBJ1-2, the complete variable domain is KAGVTQTPRYLIKTRGQQVTLSCSPISGHRSVSWYQQTPGQGLQFLFEYFSETQRNKGNFPGRFSGRQFSNSRSEMNVSTLELGDSALYLCASSLAGNYGYTFGSGTRLTVV.

The chain links TRBV27 to TRBJ2-3; TRBD2 is a possible D gene (5 bases). The CDR3 extends over 15 amino acids. V was cut by 0 bases and J by 6 bases, with 13 bases left in between. CDR1 is MNHEY and CDR2 is SMNVEV in the germline V gene (reference sequence). CDR3 sequence reads: CASSLSYPAGDTQYF. CDR3 nucleotide sequence: TGTGCCAGCAGTTTATCCTATCCCGCGGGTGATACGCAGTATTTT.

The CDR3 coding sequence is TGTGCCAGCAGGGTGGCAGGGGGTAATTCACCCCTCCACTTT. Translated: CASRVAGGNSPLHF. This chain uses TRBV7-2 with TRBJ1-6, with 7 bases fitting TRBD1. The ends lost 6 bases at V and 6 bases at J; junction bases unmatched: 5. Germline CDR1 SGHTA, CDR2 FQGNSA. This CDR3 comprises 14 residues. Together with reference TRBV7-2 and TRBJ1-6, the CDR3 gives the full variable domain: GAGVSQSPSNKVTEKGKDVELRCDPISGHTALYWYRQSLGQGLEFLIYFQGNSAPDKSGLPSDRFSAERTGGSVSTLTIQRTQQEDSAVYLCASRVAGGNSPLHFGNGTRLTVT.

The chain employs TRBV10-1 and TRBJ2-1; possibly TRBD2 for D (6 bases). V was cut by 5 bases and J by 12 bases, with 23 bases left in between. CDR1 WNHNN and CDR2 SYGVQD come from the germline V gene (reference sequence). The CDR3 loop spans 15 amino acids. The CDR3 coding sequence is TGCGCCAGCAGTAAACTAGCTTTCACCAAATCTGGGCAGTTCTTC. Translation gives CASSKLAFTKSGQFF.

The chain links TRBV5-6 to TRBJ2-7; 7 nucleotides match TRBD2. The CDR3 sequence is 14 residues long. Unmatched junction bases numbered 7, after V lost 4 bases and J lost 3 bases. Germline CDR1 is SGHDT and CDR2 is YYEEEE. DNA of the CDR3: TGTGCCAGCAGCGCCGGGACTATTCTCTACGAGCAGTACTTC. Its translation is CASSAGTILYEQYF.

V is TRBV29-1 and J is TRBJ2-1, with TRBD2 as a possible D gene (7 bases). This CDR3 region has 13 residues. Germline values: CDR1 SQVTM, CDR2 ANQGSEA. V was trimmed by 7 bases and J by 7 bases, leaving 17 bases between them. The CDR3 DNA is TGCAGCGGCCCAGGGGCGGGAGAAAATGAGCAGTTCTTC. This sequence encodes CSGPGAGENEQFF.

The V and J genes are TRBV10-3 and TRBJ2-5; 10 bases are a match to TRBD2. The CDR3 contains 19 residues. CDR1 is ENHRY and CDR2 is SYGVKD in the germline V gene. V dropped 2 bases and J dropped 2; count of bases not matched to a gene: 14. This CDR3 reads CAISEPGTVWTSGQETQYF. DNA for the CDR3: TGTGCCATCAGTGAGCCCGGGACAGTATGGACTAGCGGTCAAGAGACCCAGTACTTC.

The J gene is TRBJ1-1, the V gene TRBV9, with TRBD1 matching over 11 bases. CDR1 and CDR2 from the germline V gene are SGDLS and YYNGEE. The CDR3 has 14 amino acids. Germline trimming cut 3 bases from V and 5 bases from J; bases unmatched to any gene: 3. Here the CDR3 DNA reads TGTGCCAGCAGCGAGGGACAGGGGGGGACTGAAGCTTTCTTT. Translation: CASSEGQGGTEAFF.

The chain employs TRBV10-1 and TRBJ2-1; 7 bases map to TRBD2. There are 16 residues in the CDR3. The germline CDR1 and CDR2 sequences are WNHNN and SYGVQD (reference sequence). J was trimmed by 6 bases and V by 2 bases; bases with no gene match: 10. In nucleotides, the CDR3 is TGCGCCAGCAGTGAGGCCCTGGGTGCTAGCGGCAATGAGCAGTTCTTC. Translation gives CASSEALGASGNEQFF.

Comments on this clone: The germline gene is not matched at one end of the junction; a read error may be the cause. J is TRBJ1-6 and V is TRBV30, with 11 bases identical to TRBD1. Germline V gene data show CDR1 as GTSNPN and CDR2 as SVGIG (reference sequence). This CDR3 has 17 amino acids. The DNA for the CDR3 is TGTGCCGGGAGGACAGGGGGCGCCAGCTCCTATAATTCACCCCTCCACTTT. It translates to CAGRTGGASSYNSPLHF.

The genes are TRBV19 and TRBJ2-5, with D possibly matching TRBD1 (5 bases). Near its end, the DNA agrees better with TRBJ2-7, so the J call may be wrong. The CDR3 runs 17 residues. Germline V gives CDR1 LNHDA, CDR2 SQIVND (reference sequence). This CDR3 reads CASSIGFRGNGRYEQYF. Written as DNA, the CDR3 is TGTGCCAGTAGTATTGGTTTTAGGGGAAATGGGCGGTACGAGCAGTACTTC.

This chain uses TRBV11-2 with TRBJ2-7, with D perhaps TRBD1 (6 bases). CDR3 length: 13 residues. The germline CDR1 and CDR2 sequences are SGHAT and FQNNGV. The V end lost 5 bases, the J end lost 6 bases, and 14 bases lay between the germline ends. The CDR3 DNA is TGTGCCAGCAGCCCCTTTACAGGGCCCGAGCAGTACTTC. It encodes CASSPFTGPEQYF.

This clone is a singleton in its sample. This chain connects TRBV7-6 to TRBJ1-1; TRBD1 matches 8 bases. Trimming cost V 4 bases and J 5 bases; bases outside gene matches: 3. The length of the CDR3 is 13 residues. CDR1 and CDR2 from the germline V gene are SGHVS and FNYEAQ. DNA for the CDR3: TGTGCCAGCAGCTCGAACAGGGGGACTGAAGCTTTCTTT. It codes for CASSSNRGTEAFF.

This chain uses TRBV11-2 with TRBJ2-7; 7 bases are a match to TRBD1. CDR3 length: 13 amino acids. Germline V gives CDR1 SGHAT, CDR2 FQNNGV. The trim removed 0 bases at V and 5 bases at J, leaving 1 base unmatched. The DNA for the CDR3 is TGTGCCAGCAGCTTAGATAGGGGGCACGAGCAGTACTTC. Translation: CASSLDRGHEQYF.

The chain recombines TRBV9 with TRBJ2-3, with D possibly being TRBD2 (5 bases). This CDR3 has 15 amino acids. V was trimmed by 4 bases and J by 0 bases, leaving 12 bases between them. Germline V gene lookup returns CDR1 SGDLS and CDR2 YYNGEE. The CDR3 is CASSHETGSTDTQYF. The DNA for the CDR3 is TGTGCCAGCAGCCATGAGACGGGAAGCACAGATACGCAGTATTTT.

The V call is TRBV15, the J call TRBJ2-7; the D gene is possibly TRBD1 (5 bases). Trimming shortened V by 0 bases and J by 0 bases, and 12 bases separated the two germline ends. This CDR3 is 16 amino acids long. CDR1 and CDR2 from the germline V gene are LNHNV and YYDKDF (reference sequence). This chain's CDR3 is CATSRDPAGISYEQYF. The CDR3 DNA is TGTGCCACCAGCAGAGATCCTGCAGGGATCTCCTACGAGCAGTACTTC.

The chain carries TRBV7-3 and TRBJ2-1; 8 nucleotides line up with TRBD1. The CDR3 covers 17 residues. The germline V gene has CDR1 SGHTA and CDR2 FQGTGA. The ends lost 1 base at V and 3 bases at J; junction bases unmatched: 8. CDR3 sequence: CASSLRGGQGNYNEQFF. CDR3 DNA sequence: TGTGCCAGCAGCTTAAGAGGAGGACAGGGCAACTACAATGAGCAGTTCTTC.

J is TRBJ2-7 and V is TRBV11-2; D possibly corresponds to TRBD2 (6 bases). Germline V CDR1 and CDR2: SGHAT, FQNNGV. The CDR3 is 15 amino acids. V was clipped by 1 base and J by 5 bases, with 15 bases between them. The CDR3 spells CASSLGLGGWDEQYF. The DNA of the CDR3 is TGTGCCAGCAGCTTAGGTTTGGGAGGCTGGGACGAGCAGTACTTC. The whole variable domain, filled in from reference TRBV11-2 and TRBJ2-7, reads EAGVAQSPRYKIIEKRQSVAFWCNPISGHATLYWYQQILGQGPKLLIQFQNNGVVDDSQLPKDRFSAERLKGVDSTLKIQPAKLEDSAVYLCASSLGLGGWDEQYFGPGTRLTVT.

The chain uses TRBV30 and TRBJ2-6; D possibly corresponds to TRBD2 (5 bases). The CDR3 loop spans 14 amino acids. Germline CDR1 GTSNPN, CDR2 SVGIG (reference sequence). The V gene lost 6 bases and the J gene lost 5 bases, with 14 bases spanning the gap. CDR3 sequence (DNA): TGTGCCTGTCCGGGGTCCTCCTGGGCCAACGTCCTGACTTTC. This codes for CACPGSSWANVLTF.

The chain carries TRBV4-1 and TRBJ1-6; 7 bases match TRBD1. Germline-derived CDR1 and CDR2 are MGHRA and YSYEKL. This CDR3 has 17 amino acids. V was clipped by 1 base and J by 5 bases; unmatched bases: 8. CDR3 nucleotides: TGCGCCAGCAGCCAAGGGTACAGGGGCGCCAATAATTCACCCCTCCACTTT. As protein: CASSQGYRGANNSPLHF.